Below, 27 T cell receptor beta chains from the same sample are listed, as sequenced in a study of OX40 agonist ivuxolimab in advanced cancers. Receptor amplification or capture employed the immunoSEQ multiplex PCR assay. TCRdb obtained this table from immuneACCESS and retained in-frame rearrangements with V and J assigned. These tables miss some clones; where compared with another copy, unresolved V genes account for less than half of the shortfall, and the remainder is unexplained. The sample includes 80,000 or so clones, with around 93% observed a single time. About 0.32% of the sample is held by the ten biggest clonotypes. The source was CD4+ or CD8+ T cells sorted from blood, collected in a trial of the OX40 agonist ivuxolimab. All receptors come from an adult with an advanced solid tumor such as melanoma, head and neck, liver or kidney cancer.

The rearrangement joins TRBV27 to TRBJ1-5, with a possible D match to TRBD1 (6 bases). Trimming took 6 bases from V and 6 from J, leaving 15 bases between them. Per the germline V gene, CDR1 is MNHEY and CDR2 is SMNVEV (reference sequence). The length of the CDR3 is 14 residues. CDR3 protein: CASSLIQGTQPQHF. The CDR3 DNA sequence: TGTGCCAGCAGCTTGATACAGGGAACTCAGCCCCAGCATTTT.

The table lists this clone with a count of one. The chain combines TRBV5-4 with TRBJ2-7; D is perhaps TRBD2 (6 bases). CDR1 and CDR2 from the germline V gene are SGHNT and YYREEE (reference sequence). The CDR3 runs to 15 residues. Trimming pared 4 bases from V and 0 bases from J, leaving 14 bases between. The CDR3, as DNA: TGTGCCAGCAGCCCCGCGGACGGGAGCTCCTACGAGCAGTACTTC. Translating it yields CASSPADGSSYEQYF. The variable domain in full, completed from reference TRBV5-4 and TRBJ2-7, reads ETGVTQSPTHLIKTRGQQVTLRCSSQSGHNTVSWYQQALGQGPQFIFQYYREEENGRGNFPPRFSGLQFPNYSSELNVNALELDDSALYLCASSPADGSSYEQYFGPGTRLTVT.

This rearrangement joins TRBV7-8 to TRBJ2-7; 9 bases align to TRBD1. This CDR3 spans 16 amino acids. Trimming removed 4 bases from V and 2 bases from J; junction bases left unmatched: 9. In germline, CDR1 is SGHVS, CDR2 FQNEAQ. CDR3 sequence: CASSSTGTGLPYEQYF. For the CDR3, the DNA is TGTGCCAGCAGCTCGACCGGGACAGGGCTACCCTACGAGCAGTACTTC.

V and J are TRBV5-6 and TRBJ2-2, with D unclear. Germline CDR1 and CDR2: SGHDT and YYEEEE. Trimming cost V 3 bases and J 5 bases, with 11 bases left between them. The CDR3 sequence is 14 residues long. CDR3 in amino acids: CASSWGGTTGELFF. In DNA, the CDR3 is TGTGCCAGCAGCTGGGGTGGAACAACCGGGGAGCTGTTTTTT.

This clone was observed a single time. The chain employs TRBV6-1 and TRBJ2-7, with D perhaps TRBD1 or TRBD2 (5 bases each). Trimming took 3 bases from V and 9 from J, leaving 9 bases between them. This CDR3 is 11 amino acids long. The germline CDR1 and CDR2 sequences are MNHNS and SASEGT. The DNA for the CDR3 is TGTGCCAGCAGTGATCCGGGACGGCAGTACTTC. Translating gives CASSDPGRQYF.

The gene calls are TRBV29-1 and TRBJ2-1, with D tentatively TRBD1 or TRBD2 (6 bases each). The CDR3 runs to 14 residues. Trimming took off 3 bases at V and 0 bases at J, with 9 bases between the two ends. Germline assignment: CDR1 SQVTM and CDR2 ANQGSEA. The CDR3 loop is CSVDGGPSYNEQFF. The CDR3 nucleotides are TGCAGCGTTGATGGGGGGCCCTCCTACAATGAGCAGTTCTTC.

V gene TRBV7-8 combines with J gene TRBJ1-1; D call uncertain. The V end lost 5 bases, the J end lost 7 bases, and 14 bases lay between the germline ends. This CDR3 is built from 13 residues. Germline CDR1 SGHVS, CDR2 FQNEAQ. The CDR3 loop reads CASSLLRDGEAFF. CDR3 bases: TGTGCCAGCAGCCTCCTACGCGACGGTGAAGCTTTCTTT.

The genes are TRBV6-6 and TRBJ1-4, with D tentatively TRBD1 (5 bases). Trimming pared 2 bases from V and 0 bases from J, leaving 7 bases between. The CDR3 covers 15 residues. CDR1 is MNHNY and CDR2 is SVGAGI in the germline V gene (reference sequence). The CDR3 protein is CASSYEGATNEKLFF. As DNA, the CDR3 is TGTGCCAGCAGTTACGAAGGGGCAACTAATGAAAAACTGTTTTTT.

The chain couples TRBV5-4 to TRBJ2-3, with TRBD1 identical over 8 bases. This CDR3 spans 15 amino acids. Unmatched junction bases numbered 4, after V lost 4 bases and J lost 0 bases. Germline CDR1 SGHNT, CDR2 YYREEE (reference sequence). The CDR3 spells CASSETGASTDTQYF. For the CDR3, the DNA is TGTGCCAGCAGCGAGACAGGGGCTAGCACAGATACGCAGTATTTT.

This clone was detected only once. The chain links TRBV19 to TRBJ1-5; 7 bases match TRBD1. The V segment lost 6 bases and the J segment 3 bases; nucleotides outside the gene matches: 8. CDR1 and CDR2 from the germline V gene are LNHDA and SQIVND (reference sequence). The CDR3 consists of 15 residues. The CDR3 protein is CASSLGTVINQPQHF. CDR3 sequence (DNA): TGTGCCAGTAGCCTCGGGACAGTTATCAATCAGCCCCAGCATTTT.

The rearrangement uses TRBV4-1 and TRBJ1-1, with 10 bases lining up with TRBD1. The CDR3 is made up of 13 amino acids. J was trimmed by 5 bases and V by 3 bases; bases with no gene match: 0. Per germline, CDR1 MGHRA and CDR2 YSYEKL. The CDR3 sequence: CASSQDRGTEAFF. The CDR3 DNA is TGCGCCAGCAGCCAGGACAGGGGGACTGAAGCTTTCTTT.

V gene TRBV6-1 combines with J gene TRBJ2-5; D is perhaps TRBD1 (6 bases). The CDR3 is 14 residues long. Germline V gene lookup returns CDR1 MNHNS and CDR2 SASEGT. The V end lost 1 base, the J end lost 5 bases, and 11 bases lay between the germline ends. This CDR3 reads CASSEDRVGETQYF. Written as DNA, the CDR3 is TGTGCCAGCAGTGAAGACAGGGTCGGCGAGACCCAGTACTTC.

The chain links TRBV5-1 to TRBJ1-1, with TRBD1 identical over 7 bases. The CDR3 loop spans 14 amino acids. J was trimmed by 4 bases and V by 3 bases; bases with no gene match: 6. Germline-derived CDR1 and CDR2 are SGHRS and YFSETQ. The CDR3 DNA reads as TGCGCCAGCAGCTCCGGGACAGAGGGCACTGAAGCTTTCTTT. Its protein product is CASSSGTEGTEAFF.

The V gene is TRBV5-4, the J gene TRBJ1-5, with a tentative D call TRBD1 (6 bases). The V and J ends lost 0 bases and 7 bases respectively, with 14 bases between them. The CDR3 loop spans 15 amino acids. Per germline, CDR1 SGHNT and CDR2 YYREEE (reference sequence). CDR3 sequence: CASSLGGLSSQPQHF. The CDR3 DNA follows: TGTGCCAGCAGCTTGGGGGGGCTAAGCAGCCAGCCCCAGCATTTT.

The DNA of the CDR3 is TGTGCCAGCAGCCCGTCCCGGGTGGATCTAGAGACCCAGTACTTC. Translated, it gives CASSPSRVDLETQYF. This sequence joins TRBV7-8 and TRBJ2-5, with D uncertain. The CDR3 loop spans 15 amino acids. The ends were cut back, 5 bases at V and 4 bases at J, with 17 bases in the middle. CDR1 and CDR2 (germline): SGHVS, FQNEAQ.

This chain links TRBV10-1 with TRBJ1-4; D uncertain. V shed 11 bases and J shed 0 bases, with 19 bases lying between them. Germline CDR1 WNHNN, CDR2 SYGVQD (reference sequence). The length of the CDR3 is 16 residues. The CDR3 bases are TGCGCCGGGTTCCCCGAGCACCTTGCAACTAATGAAAAACTGTTTTTT. Translating it yields CAGFPEHLATNEKLFF.

The chain recombines TRBV11-2 with TRBJ1-4; possibly TRBD1 for D (6 bases). This CDR3 has 15 residues. CDR1 SGHAT and CDR2 FQNNGV come from the germline V gene. Trimming removed 5 bases at V and 6 bases at J, with 16 bases between. The CDR3, as DNA: TGTGCCAGCAGCGCCCGCTTCGAGGGGGATGAAAAACTGTTTTTT. This gives the protein CASSARFEGDEKLFF.

This clone was observed a handful of times. The chain combines TRBV7-3 with TRBJ2-5; 9 positions agree with TRBD2. V lost 5 bases to trimming and J lost 0 bases; unmatched junction nucleotides: 7. CDR1 is SGHTA, CDR2 FQGTGA, per germline. This CDR3 has 16 amino acids. The CDR3 DNA is TGTGCCAGCAGCCGAGGACTAGCGCCGTACCAAGAGACCCAGTACTTC. Translating it yields CASSRGLAPYQETQYF.

This chain uses TRBV5-1 with TRBJ1-1; 7 bases map to TRBD1. The CDR3 consists of 14 residues. Germline CDR1 and CDR2: SGHRS and YFSETQ. V was clipped by 5 bases and J by 1 base; unmatched bases: 5. The CDR3: CASSTGEGNTEAFF. In DNA form, the CDR3 reads TGCGCCAGCAGTACAGGGGAGGGGAACACTGAAGCTTTCTTT.

The chain is built from TRBV6-5 and TRBJ1-1; D is uncertain. Germline CDR1 reads MNHEY; CDR2 reads SVGAGI. The CDR3 is 14 amino acids. Trimming stripped 0 bases from V and 5 bases from J, with 10 bases between. The CDR3 here is CASSYSREGTEAFF. CDR3 coding DNA: TGTGCCAGCAGTTACTCGAGAGAGGGTACTGAAGCTTTCTTT.

A single count supports this clone. The rearrangement links TRBV27 to TRBJ1-5; 8 nucleotides match TRBD1. Per germline, CDR1 MNHEY and CDR2 SMNVEV (reference sequence). The CDR3 contains 16 residues. With V trimmed by 4 bases and J by 5 bases, 10 bases remained unmatched. The CDR3 DNA reads TGTGCCAGCAGTTCCATCGGACAGGGCCTCCATCAGCCCCAGCATTTT. This gives the protein CASSSIGQGLHQPQHF.

This chain connects TRBV5-1 to TRBJ1-1, with 7 bases identical to TRBD1. The germline V gene has CDR1 SGHRS and CDR2 YFSETQ. This CDR3 comprises 14 residues. The V segment lost 2 bases and the J segment 3 bases; nucleotides outside the gene matches: 4. CDR3 sequence (DNA): TGCGCCAGCAGCTTCTCGACAGGGCACACTGAAGCTTTCTTT. Its translation: CASSFSTGHTEAFF.

Turning to this clone: A junction boundary mismatches the germline segment, possibly from a read error. V usage is TRBV4-1 and J usage is TRBJ2-7, with unresolved D. The CDR3 has 13 residues. The germline CDR1 and CDR2 sequences are MGHRA and YSYEKL. CDR3 loop: CVSSQDHLWEQYF. As DNA, the CDR3 is TGCGTCAGCAGCCAAGATCATTTATGGGAGCAGTACTTC.

About this clone itself: Different DNA sequences within this sample yield the same CDR3. This chain connects TRBV7-2 to TRBJ2-3; no firm D call. The CDR3 contains 12 residues. V was shortened by 4 bases and J by 6 bases, with 8 bases between the two germline ends. CDR1 and CDR2 from the germline V gene are SGHTA and FQGNSA. Here the CDR3 reads CASSSLSDTQYF. The CDR3 DNA is TGTGCCAGCAGCTCCCTTTCGGATACGCAGTATTTT.

The chain uses TRBV7-2 and TRBJ2-1; 8 bases fit TRBD2. Trimming at V came to 5 bases and at J to 8 bases, leaving 14 bases not matched to a gene. CDR1 SGHTA and CDR2 FQGNSA come from the germline V gene. The CDR3 is 16 residues long. The CDR3 here is CASSPVTGGARDEQFF. DNA for the CDR3: TGTGCCAGCAGCCCCGTTACCGGGGGGGCCAGGGATGAGCAGTTCTTC.

This chain links TRBV28 with TRBJ2-7, with D perhaps matching TRBD1 or TRBD2 (5 bases each). Germline CDR1 reads MDHEN; CDR2 reads SYDVKM. CDR3 length equals 14 residues. The V end was cut by 7 bases, the J end by 1 base, with 14 bases between. The CDR3 here is CASTRGVPSYEQYF. The CDR3 region has the DNA TGTGCCAGCACCAGAGGGGTTCCGTCCTACGAGCAGTACTTC. Full variable domain (remainder filled in from reference TRBV28 and TRBJ2-7): DVKVTQSSRYLVKRTGEKVFLECVQDMDHENMFWYRQDPGLGLRLIYFSYDVKMKEKGDIPEGYSVSREKKERFSLILESASTNQTSMYLCASTRGVPSYEQYFGPGTRLTVT.

In its sample, this clone was seen a few times. The chain joins TRBV28 to TRBJ1-4, with TRBD1 matching 7 bases. CDR3 length equals 12 residues. V dropped 6 bases and J dropped 8; count of bases not matched to a gene: 3. In germline, CDR1 is MDHEN, CDR2 SYDVKM. CDR3 bases: TGTGCCAGCAGGCCGGGACAGGAAAAACTGTTTTTT. This gives the protein CASRPGQEKLFF.